What follows is one T cell receptor beta chain and its context. Libraries were prepared by immunoSEQ multiplex PCR; TCRdb keeps only in-frame clonotypes and omits some of them. The sample lists 140,000 or so clones, 84% occurring once. This sample stems from a study of blood T cell repertoires in COVID-19. Trimming removed 11 bases from V and 6 bases from J; junction bases left unmatched: 10. Germline V lookup: CDR1 ENHRY, CDR2 SYGVKD. CDR3 size: 14 residues. Sample: PBMCs or T cells enriched from blood (not recorded which). This receptor was identified in a woman aged 18-29 years who had been exposed to COVID-19. The chain uses TRBV10-3 and TRBJ1-4; 9 bases line up with TRBD1. The CDR3 spells CAARDRANDEKLFF. The DNA for the CDR3 is TGTGCCGCCCGGGACAGGGCAAACGATGAAAAACTGTTTTTT.